The rows below give T cell receptor beta chains drawn from one sample of a study of blood T cell repertoires in COVID-19. Data came from immunoSEQ multiplex PCR; TCRdb stores just in-frame clones and leaves some out. The top ten clones hold about 0.9% of a sample with 350,000 to 400,000 clones, roughly nine tenths of them seen once. The sequencing sample was made of PBMCs or T cells enriched from blood (not recorded which). The receptors here all came from a woman aged 40 to 50 who had been exposed to COVID-19. Each CDR3 is given with its conserved first and last residue. D genes are given only for firm matches. Clone sizes are given selectively: once, few, many, or a class where the clone is expanded.

J gene | V gene | D gene | clone size | CDR3 protein | CDR3 DNA
TRBJ1-3 | TRBV5-1 | NA | NA | CASSSQEPSGNTIYF | TGCGCCAGCAGCTCTCAGGAACCCTCTGGAAACACCATATATTTT
TRBJ1-1 | TRBV27 | TRBD1 | NA | CATRRTGTAEAFF | TGTGCCACCAGGAGAACCGGGACAGCTGAAGCTTTCTTT
TRBJ1-6 | TRBV5-1 | NA | NA | CASSSRTDPTAGNSPLHF | TGCGCCAGCAGCTCCCGGACTGACCCCACTGCGGGGAATTCACCCCTCCACTTT
TRBJ2-3 | TRBV5-1 | NA | NA | CASSLAGSYTDTQYF | TGCGCCAGCAGCTTGGCCGGTTCCTACACAGATACGCAGTATTTT
TRBJ2-6 | TRBV10-1 | NA | NA | CASSESASGANVLTF | TGCGCCAGCAGTGAGTCGGCTTCTGGGGCCAACGTCCTGACTTTC
TRBJ2-7 | TRBV12-3/TRBV12-4 | TRBD2 | NA | CASSYGTSNEQYF | TGTGCCAGCAGCTACGGGACTAGCAACGAGCAGTACTTC
TRBJ2-7 | TRBV4-1 | TRBD1 | NA | CASSQAMDRGSRNEQYF | TGCGCCAGCAGCCAAGCAATGGACAGGGGTTCGAGGAACGAGCAGTACTTC
TRBJ1-1 | TRBV7-2 | NA | NA | CASSLGGFSTEAFF | TGTGCCAGCAGCTTGGGGGGTTTTAGCACTGAAGCTTTCTTT
TRBJ2-3 | TRBV7-2 | NA | NA | CASSLKVTNTQYF | TGTGCCAGCAGCTTAAAAGTAACAAATACGCAGTATTTT
TRBJ1-2 | TRBV7-9 | NA | NA | CASREAGARGSGYTF | TGTGCCAGCAGGGAGGCCGGGGCGCGGGGCAGTGGCTACACCTTC
TRBJ1-6 | TRBV7-9 | NA | NA | CASSLARGGNSPLHF | TGTGCCAGCAGCTTAGCGCGCGGGGGCAATTCACCCCTCCACTTT
TRBJ1-2 | TRBV14 | NA | NA | CASSQWQNTNYGYTF | TGTGCCAGCAGCCAATGGCAGAATACTAACTATGGCTACACCTTC
TRBJ1-3 | TRBV27 | NA | NA | CASSTQGSSGNTIYF | TGTGCCAGCAGCACGCAGGGGTCCTCTGGAAACACCATATATTTT
TRBJ1-2 | TRBV30 | NA | NA | CAWGSPGYTF | TGTGCCTGGGGTTCCCCGGGTTACACCTTC
TRBJ2-5 | TRBV5-4 | TRBD1 | NA | CASSSRTGPKETQYF | TGTGCCAGCAGCTCAAGGACAGGGCCGAAAGAGACCCAGTACTTC
TRBJ1-1 | TRBV20-1 | NA | NA | CSAEFTEAFF | TGCAGTGCCGAGTTCACTGAAGCTTTCTTT
TRBJ1-1 | TRBV13 | NA | NA | CASSSWTEGTEAFF | TGTGCCAGCAGCTCATGGACAGAGGGCACTGAAGCTTTCTTT
TRBJ1-2 | TRBV14 | NA | NA | CASSQTGSGDGGYTF | TGTGCCAGCAGCCAGACCGGGTCAGGGGATGGAGGCTACACCTTC
TRBJ1-1 | TRBV19 | NA | NA | CASNQGGGTEAFF | TGTGCCAGTAACCAGGGAGGCGGCACTGAAGCTTTCTTT
TRBJ2-3 | TRBV7-6 | TRBD2 | NA | CASSLASSGSRTDTQYF | TGTGCCAGCAGCTTAGCCTCTAGCGGGAGCCGCACAGATACGCAGTATTTT
TRBJ2-1 | TRBV29-1 | TRBD2 | NA | CSVSLAGGTNEQFF | TGCAGCGTGAGCTTAGCGGGGGGGACCAATGAGCAGTTCTTC
TRBJ2-1 | TRBV6-5 | TRBD1 | NA | CASSIQGNSYNEQFF | TGTGCCAGCAGTATACAGGGGAACTCCTACAATGAGCAGTTCTTC
TRBJ1-5 | TRBV6-6 | TRBD1 | NA | CASRQGVFGQPQHF | TGTGCCAGCCGACAGGGAGTTTTTGGTCAGCCCCAGCATTTT
TRBJ1-5 | TRBV7-9 | TRBD1 | NA | CASSSWGGTASNQPQHF | TGTGCCAGCAGCTCCTGGGGTGGGACAGCAAGCAATCAGCCCCAGCATTTT
TRBJ1-1 | TRBV11-3 | TRBD1 | NA | CASSSLDRGTRKAFF | TGTGCCAGCAGCTCCCTGGACAGGGGGACTCGAAAAGCTTTCTTT
TRBJ2-3 | TRBV3-1/TRBV3-2 | TRBD2 | NA | CASSQKLAGEQYF | TGTGCCAGCAGCCAAAAACTAGCGGGAGAGCAGTATTTT
TRBJ1-5 | TRBV19 | NA | NA | CATIGGDYSNQPQHF | TGTGCCACTATTGGTGGAGATTATAGCAATCAGCCCCAGCATTTT
TRBJ2-5 | TRBV2 | TRBD2 | NA | CASSEEVAGVGTQYF | TGTGCCAGCAGTGAAGAGGTAGCGGGGGTGGGGACCCAGTACTTC
TRBJ2-1 | TRBV5-1 | TRBD1 | NA | CASSLFQGASYNEQFF | TGCGCCAGCAGCTTGTTTCAGGGGGCATCCTACAATGAGCAGTTCTTC
TRBJ2-5 | TRBV7-2 | NA | NA | CASSSGDTLAAQETQYF | TGTGCCAGCAGCTCTGGGGACACTCTAGCGGCTCAAGAGACCCAGTACTTC
TRBJ2-1 | TRBV24-1 | TRBD1 | NA | CATSVWDRGFDEQFF | TGTGCCACCAGTGTTTGGGACAGGGGCTTCGATGAGCAGTTCTTC
TRBJ2-5 | TRBV3-1/TRBV3-2 | TRBD2 | NA | CASSPQLGGGQQETQYF | TGTGCCAGCAGCCCCCAGTTGGGCGGGGGGCAACAAGAGACCCAGTACTTC
TRBJ1-2 | TRBV9 | NA | NA | CASSPPGASNYGYTF | TGTGCCAGCAGCCCCCCGGGTGCTTCCAACTATGGCTACACCTTC
TRBJ2-7 | TRBV19 | TRBD1 | NA | CASSIDPGTGAYEQYF | TGTGCCAGTAGTATAGATCCCGGGACAGGGGCGTACGAGCAGTACTTC
TRBJ2-1 | TRBV18 | NA | NA | CASSPDSFNEQFF | TGTGCCAGCTCACCGGACAGTTTCAATGAGCAGTTCTTC
TRBJ1-6 | TRBV7-2 | TRBD1 | NA | CASSRRLKTGGDNSPLHF | TGTGCCAGCAGTCGAAGGCTAAAAACAGGGGGCGATAATTCACCCCTCCACTTT
TRBJ2-3 | TRBV4-2 | TRBD2 | NA | CASSQEQREFQADTQYF | TGTGCCAGCAGCCAAGAGCAGCGGGAGTTCCAAGCAGATACGCAGTATTTT
TRBJ1-3 | TRBV2 | NA | NA | CASSVSLSGNTIYF | TGTGCCAGCAGTGTGTCTCTCTCTGGAAACACCATATATTTT
TRBJ2-1 | TRBV6-4 | TRBD1 | NA | CASSYRGEGEQFF | TGTGCCAGCAGTTACAGGGGAGAGGGTGAGCAGTTCTTC
TRBJ1-2 | TRBV19 | TRBD1 | NA | CASSGQGWGYTF | TGTGCCAGTAGTGGACAGGGATGGGGCTACACCTTC
TRBJ1-2 | TRBV27 | NA | NA | CASSSYTF | TGTGCCAGCAGTTCATACACCTTC
TRBJ1-1 | TRBV6-5 | NA | NA | CASSLTENTEAFF | TGTGCCAGCAGCCTTACTGAGAACACTGAAGCTTTCTTT
TRBJ2-1 | TRBV30 | NA | NA | CAWSVQGNNEQFF | TGTGCCTGGAGTGTTCAGGGAAACAATGAGCAGTTCTTC
TRBJ2-5 | TRBV25-1 | NA | NA | CASSHKRETQYF | TGTGCCAGCAGTCATAAGAGGGAGACCCAGTACTTC
TRBJ1-3 | TRBV13 | TRBD1 | NA | CASSPRQGSSGNTIYF | TGTGCCAGCAGCCCTAGACAGGGTTCGAGTGGAAACACCATATATTTT
TRBJ2-5 | TRBV2 | NA | NA | CASSYSEETQYF | TGTGCCAGCAGCTACTCGGAAGAGACCCAGTACTTC
TRBJ1-2 | TRBV5-6 | NA | NA | CASSQGLQANYGYTF | TGTGCCAGCAGTCAGGGACTCCAAGCTAACTATGGCTACACCTTC
TRBJ2-3 | TRBV29-1 | NA | NA | CSVDGVRGSGDTQYF | TGCAGCGTTGACGGTGTTAGGGGGAGTGGAGATACGCAGTATTTT
TRBJ2-7 | TRBV7-9 | TRBD1 | NA | CASSLGRVGTGPYEQYF | TGTGCCAGCAGCTTAGGGCGGGTCGGGACAGGACCCTACGAGCAGTACTTC
TRBJ2-7 | TRBV18 | NA | NA | CASSPRGPNGEQYF | TGTGCCAGCTCACCGCGGGGCCCGAATGGGGAGCAGTACTTC
TRBJ2-5 | TRBV9 | NA | NA | CASSVGDQETQYF | TGTGCCAGCAGCGTAGGCGATCAAGAGACCCAGTACTTC
TRBJ2-1 | TRBV2 | NA | NA | CASSATLGGNEQFF | TGTGCCAGCAGTGCGACCCTCGGGGGCAATGAGCAGTTCTTC
TRBJ2-1 | TRBV18 | TRBD2 | NA | CASSPPRGSSTGQFF | TGTGCCAGCTCACCCCCCCGCGGGAGTTCTACAGGGCAGTTCTTC
TRBJ1-2 | TRBV3-1/TRBV3-2 | TRBD1 | NA | CASSLSGGTGYGYTF | TGTGCCAGCAGCCTTTCAGGGGGAACGGGCTATGGCTACACCTTC
TRBJ2-3 | TRBV5-1 | NA | once | CASSRGRGTGVPDTQYF | TGCGCCAGCAGCCGCGGGAGGGGGACAGGGGTTCCAGATACGCAGTATTTT